What follows are 10 T cell receptor beta chains derived from one specimen sequenced in a study of blood T cells in healthy people across ages (dated by TCRdb to the mid-2010s). The receptor library was made with 5' RACE. The instrument was an Illumina HiSeq 2500. A second about 7 to 11 cycle PCR used a sample-barcoded 5' primer and a J-beta primer mix. TCRdb itself trimmed the public reads at Q25 with fastp, ran MiXCR and retained productive beta chains. Rows are combined by CDR3 protein, so each entry shows the most common genes and DNA. This sample gives over 550,000 distinct CDR3 sequences in total; under 30% of them show up just once. Less than 20% of the sample belongs to the ten largest clones. Input material: blood. All receptors derive from an elderly woman in good health.

DNA for the CDR3: TGTGCCAGCAGTGACCAGGTTTGGACAGAGTATCAGCCCCAGCATTTT. Protein product: CASSDQVWTEYQPQHF. This chain connects TRBV6-1 to TRBJ1-5, with D tentatively TRBD1 (6 bases). V was trimmed by 3 bases and J by 5 bases, leaving 17 bases between them. Per the germline V gene, CDR1 is MNHNS and CDR2 is SASEGT. The CDR3 extends over 16 amino acids.

Concerning this clonotype itself: Here the CDR3 omits its conserved ending phenylalanine or tryptophan, so a read error is the likely source. The CDR3 sequence: CASSLDGGQTEAFC. In nucleotides, the CDR3 is TGCGCCAGCAGCTTGGACGGGGGGCAAACTGAAGCTTTCTGT. This chain joins TRBV5-1 and TRBJ1-1; D might be TRBD1 (6 bases). This CDR3 is built from 14 residues. V was pared by 0 bases and J by 5 bases, with 11 bases between. Germline CDR1 is SGHRS and CDR2 is YFSETQ.

This clonotype was recorded many times. V gene TRBV5-1 combines with J gene TRBJ2-1; a possible D gene is TRBD1 (5 bases). This CDR3 region has 14 residues. V lost 3 bases and J lost 6, with 13 bases in between. Germline-derived CDR1 and CDR2 are SGHRS and YFSETQ. The CDR3 DNA sequence: TGCGCCAGCAGCTCAAGGACACCCGGCAATGAGCAGTTCTTC. It encodes CASSSRTPGNEQFF.

The gene calls are TRBV2 and TRBJ1-5, with TRBD1 matching 12 bases. CDR1 is SNHLY, CDR2 FYNNEI, per germline. With 6 bases clipped from V and 3 bases from J, the junction kept 3 bases outside the gene matches. CDR3 length: 15 amino acids. This CDR3 is CASRGTGGLNQPQHF. The CDR3 DNA sequence: TGTGCCAGCAGGGGGACAGGGGGCCTCAATCAGCCCCAGCATTTT.

The chain links TRBV6-2 or TRBV6-3 to TRBJ1-2; a weak D match, TRBD1 (5 bases). Deletions cut 5 bases from V and 8 bases from J, with 18 bases between. CDR1 is MNHEY and CDR2 is SVGEGT in the germline V gene. CDR3 size: 14 residues. The CDR3, as DNA: TGTGCCAGCAGTAACCCAGGACAATTCCACGGCTACACCTTC. This encodes CASSNPGQFHGYTF.

As concerns this clonotype: Possible read error: a much larger clone is one base away. This chain connects TRBV20-1 to TRBJ2-5, with D possibly TRBD1 on 7 matching bases. The V gene's germline CDR1 is DFQATT and CDR2 SNEGSKA (reference sequence). Between the trimmed V and J ends, which lost 1 base and 11 bases, there was a span of 23 bases. CDR3 length: 15 residues. The CDR3 is CSARGGGGGVGEQYF. CDR3 nucleotide sequence: TGCAGTGCTAGAGGAGGAGGGGGCGGGGTAGGTGAGCAGTACTTC.

This clonotype was observed many times. V and J are TRBV20-1 and TRBJ1-5; TRBD1 aligns across 7 bases. Trimming took 3 bases from V and 5 from J; bases not matched to a gene: 10. Germline CDR1 reads DFQATT; CDR2 reads SNEGSKA (reference sequence). The CDR3 extends over 15 amino acids. The CDR3 nucleotides read TGCAGTGCTAGGTCGTTCAGGGGGGCAGATCAGCCCCAGCATTTT. It translates to CSARSFRGADQPQHF.

This clonotype was seen ten or more times. V gene TRBV20-1 combines with J gene TRBJ2-1, with D perhaps TRBD2 (6 bases). CDR1 and CDR2 (germline): DFQATT, SNEGSKA (reference sequence). The CDR3 loop spans 15 amino acids. The ends were cut back, 3 bases at V and 4 bases at J, with 16 bases in the middle. The CDR3 bases are TGCAGTGCTAGGCCGGGAGCTAGCCCGTACAATGAGCAGTTCTTC. This encodes CSARPGASPYNEQFF.

This chain joins TRBV2 and TRBJ1-5; no firm D call. The ends were cut back, 1 base at V and 2 bases at J, with 3 bases in the middle. This CDR3 has 13 amino acids. Germline V gene lookup returns CDR1 SNHLY and CDR2 FYNNEI. Here the CDR3 reads CASSEDGNQPQHF. Here the CDR3 DNA reads TGTGCCAGCAGTGAAGATGGCAATCAGCCCCAGCATTTT.

This clonotype was counted many times. The J gene is TRBJ1-2, the V gene TRBV5-1, with D uncertain. Trimming cost V 0 bases and J 6 bases, with 6 bases left between them. Germline CDR1 SGHRS, CDR2 YFSETQ. The CDR3 has 12 residues. Here the CDR3 DNA reads TGCGCCAGCAGCTTGGCACTCGATGGCTACACCTTC. This codes for CASSLALDGYTF.